This TCR beta chain was obtained from a study of OX40 agonist ivuxolimab in advanced cancers. Looking at the study overall: Ivuxolimab, which targeted the costimulatory receptor OX40 (CD134), was an agonistic, fully human IgG2 monoclonal antibody. Peripheral TCRbeta sequencing aimed to test whether ivuxolimab altered TCR sequence diversity and caused clonal T-cell expansion. Of the approximately 50 dose-escalation patients, hepatocellular carcinoma was present in some 19, melanoma in approximately 15, renal cell carcinoma in 9 and head and neck cancer in 9. Prior anti-PD-1, anti-PD-L1 or anti-CTLA-4 therapy was permitted, and approximately 40% of dose-escalation patients had received checkpoint inhibitors. Partial responses occurred in three dose-escalation patients: two with cutaneous melanoma and one with hepatocellular carcinoma. Intravenous ivuxolimab was administered to patients every 2 weeks at six dose levels: 0.01, 0.1, 0.3, 1.5, 3 and 10 mg/kg. The paper reports the monotherapy dose-escalation portion (N of about 50 patients) of the phase I ivuxolimab trial. In the dose-escalation cohort, 65% to 90% of patients were male, and the mean age was approximately 64 years, with a range of 23 to 79.

Comments on this clone: Its cognate antigen has yet to be identified. Base qualities are not recorded, but no much larger clone differs from it by a single base.

The trial excluded patients who had a history of autoimmune disease or who were on systemic immunosuppression. Peripheral blood for TCR sequencing was drawn from every dose cohort at baseline, at cycle 4 day 1 and at cycle 7 day 1. The samples were drawn from a first-in-human, open-label, multicenter phase I dose-escalation trial of ivuxolimab. The trial enrolled adults with locally advanced or metastatic head and neck squamous cell, hepatocellular, melanoma or renal cell carcinoma. Before TCR sequencing, CD4+ T cells and CD8+ T cells were sorted from peripheral blood as separate populations. For sequencing of the TCRbeta CDR3 region, genomic DNA was extracted from the sorted cells. The immunoSEQ Assay was used for sequencing of TCRbeta CDR3 regions. This immuneACCESS table, as held by TCRdb, lists in-frame sequences with V and J called but not all clones. Of the missing ones, under half trace to an unresolved V gene in checked studies; the others have no known cause. In all, the sample holds tens of thousands of clones, and 70% to 90% of those were seen once. The ten top clones hold almost 6% of the sample.

Here is what the overall study found, with its caveats: At doses from 0.1 to 3.0 mg/kg, clonal expansion was seen in both CD4+ and CD8+ blood T cells between baseline and week 6. Low levels of normalized T-cell clonal expansion were also seen in some patients who did not respond. The antigen specificity of the peripheral T cells that underwent clonal expansion was not determined. After ivuxolimab, CD8+ T cells had more expanded clones than CD4+ T cells on average. In the 0.1-3.0 mg/kg groups, partial responders were among the patients with the lowest normalized peripheral clonal expansion, particularly in CD8+ T cells.

The CDR3 contains 17 residues, cysteine and phenylalanine counted. Only the CDR3 portion is preserved as DNA: 51 bases, with reading frame beginning at the first base. Taken from the germline V gene, the CDR1 and CDR2 loops are MDHEN and SYDVKM. Trimming accounts for 3 bases at V and 11 bases at J, while the number of junction bases matched to no gene is 13. In this chain, TRBV28 is recombined with TRBJ2-5, with TRBD2 identical over 15 junction bases. This specimen consisted of CD4+ or CD8+ T cells sorted from blood, obtained in a trial of the OX40 agonist ivuxolimab. The TCR sequence derives from an adult with an advanced solid tumor such as melanoma, head and neck, liver or kidney cancer. The DNA sequence reads TGTGCCAGCAGTTTTAGGGGACTAGCGGGAGGAAACTGGGAGCAGTACTTC. Protein translation: CASSFRGLAGGNWEQYF.